Only a few counts were recorded for the clone carrying this T cell receptor beta chain. Its cognate antigen is unknown. The entry originates in a study of Tregs in tolerant kidney transplant recipients. Study-level results: Biological reproducibility was not directly addressed in this study.

The CDR3 extends over 14 amino acids. V was pared by 7 bases and J by 6 bases, with 11 bases of the junction left unmatched. CDR1 and CDR2 from the germline V gene are GTSNPN and SVGIG (reference sequence). The nonmyeloablative bone marrow transplants came from related graft donors, with transient mixed chimerism. The method was immunoSEQ multiplex PCR; TCRdb's version includes in-frame clones alone and lacks a portion of them. The sample has roughly 80,000 clones, over 75% seen once. Here the sequenced sample was CD4+ T cells from blood (PBMCs), taken 24 months after the transplant. The chain joins TRBV30 to TRBJ2-3; 9 nucleotides align to TRBD2. The sequence came from a human patient who received a combined kidney and bone marrow transplant. The graft donor may have given rise to some T cells. CDR3 loop: CASGVAGGWDTQYF. The CDR3 DNA reads as TGTGCCTCCGGGGTGGCGGGAGGGTGGGATACGCAGTATTTT.